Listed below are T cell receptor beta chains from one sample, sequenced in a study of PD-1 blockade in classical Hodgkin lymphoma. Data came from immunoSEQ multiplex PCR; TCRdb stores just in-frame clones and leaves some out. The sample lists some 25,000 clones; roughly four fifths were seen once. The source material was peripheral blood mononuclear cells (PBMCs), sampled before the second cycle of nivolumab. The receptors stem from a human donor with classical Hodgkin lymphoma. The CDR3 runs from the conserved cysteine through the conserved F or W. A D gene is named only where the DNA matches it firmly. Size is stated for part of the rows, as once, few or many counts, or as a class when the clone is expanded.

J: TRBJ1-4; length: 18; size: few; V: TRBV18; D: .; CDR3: CASSPPFVGVATNEKLFF; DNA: TGTGCCAGCTCACCACCTTTCGTGGGGGTGGCAACTAATGAAAAACTGTTTTTT
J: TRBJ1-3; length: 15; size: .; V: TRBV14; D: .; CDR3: CASSQRDTIGNTIYF; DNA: TGTGCCAGCAGCCAGCGGGACACCATTGGAAACACCATATATTTT
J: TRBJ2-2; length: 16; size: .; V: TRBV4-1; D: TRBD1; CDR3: CASSPWGQGISGELFF; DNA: TGCGCCAGCAGCCCCTGGGGACAGGGAATATCCGGGGAGCTGTTTTTT
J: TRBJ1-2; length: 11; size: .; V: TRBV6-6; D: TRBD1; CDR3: CASTSGGADTF; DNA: TGTGCCAGCACTTCAGGGGGGGCGGACACCTTC
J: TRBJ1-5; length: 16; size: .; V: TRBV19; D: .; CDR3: CASSRSGGLSNQPQHF; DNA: TGTGCCAGTAGTAGATCCGGGGGCCTTAGCAATCAGCCCCAGCATTTT
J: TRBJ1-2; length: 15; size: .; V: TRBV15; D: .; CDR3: CATSRDIGTNYGYTF; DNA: TGTGCCACCAGCAGAGATATAGGTACGAACTATGGCTACACCTTC
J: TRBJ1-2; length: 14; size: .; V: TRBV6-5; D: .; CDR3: CASSEKEINYGYTF; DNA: TGTGCCAGCAGCGAGAAAGAAATCAACTATGGCTACACCTTC
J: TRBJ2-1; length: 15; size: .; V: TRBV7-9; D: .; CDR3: CASTTPGEWDNEQFF; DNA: TGTGCCAGCACCACACCAGGGGAATGGGACAATGAGCAGTTCTTC
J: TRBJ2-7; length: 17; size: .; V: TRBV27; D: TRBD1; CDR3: CASSRGPSGTAHYEQYF; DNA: TGTGCCAGCAGTCGGGGACCATCCGGGACAGCGCACTACGAGCAGTACTTC
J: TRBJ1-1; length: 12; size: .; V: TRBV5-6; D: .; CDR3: CASSFGYTEAFF; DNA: TGTGCCAGCAGCTTTGGGTACACTGAAGCTTTCTTT
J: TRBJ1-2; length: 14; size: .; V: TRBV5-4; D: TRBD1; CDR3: CASSQTGGGYGYTF; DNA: TGCGCCAGCAGCCAAACAGGGGGGGGTTATGGCTACACCTTC
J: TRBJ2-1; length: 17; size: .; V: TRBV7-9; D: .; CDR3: CASSLGGLQNPYNEQFF; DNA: TGTGCCAGCAGCTTAGGAGGACTCCAAAACCCCTACAATGAGCAGTTCTTC
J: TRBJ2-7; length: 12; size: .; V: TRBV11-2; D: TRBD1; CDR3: CASSLGQGEQYF; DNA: TGTGCCAGCAGCTTAGGACAGGGCGAGCAGTACTTC
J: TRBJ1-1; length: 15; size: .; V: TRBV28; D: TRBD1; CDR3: CATVPSRGQSAEAFF; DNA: TGTGCCACCGTCCCGAGCAGGGGGCAGTCGGCTGAAGCTTTCTTT
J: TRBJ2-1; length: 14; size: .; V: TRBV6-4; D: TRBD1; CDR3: CASSEGTGGNEQFF; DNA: TGTGCCAGCAGTGAAGGGACAGGGGGCAATGAGCAGTTCTTC
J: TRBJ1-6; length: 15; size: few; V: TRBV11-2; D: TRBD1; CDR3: CASRIQGTGNSPLHF; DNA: TGTGCCAGCAGAATACAGGGGACGGGGAATTCACCCCTCCACTTT
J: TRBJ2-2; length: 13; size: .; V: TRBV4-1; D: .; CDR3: CASSRTLGGELFF; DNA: TGCGCCAGCAGCCGTACCCTGGGCGGGGAGCTGTTTTTT
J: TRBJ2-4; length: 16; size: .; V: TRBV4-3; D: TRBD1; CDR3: CASSQFTGGTKNIQYF; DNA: TGCGCCAGCAGCCAATTTACAGGGGGCACCAAAAACATTCAGTACTTC
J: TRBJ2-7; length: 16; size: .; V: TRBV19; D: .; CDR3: CASSLSQRDRSYEQYF; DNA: TGTGCCAGTAGTCTAAGCCAGCGGGACAGATCCTACGAGCAGTACTTC
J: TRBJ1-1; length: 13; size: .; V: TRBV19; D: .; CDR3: CASSMGLNTEAFF; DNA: TGTGCCAGTAGTATGGGCCTGAACACTGAAGCTTTCTTT
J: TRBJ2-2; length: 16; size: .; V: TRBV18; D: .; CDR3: CASSPRQGGAAGELFF; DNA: TGTGCCAGCTCACCACGACAGGGAGGAGCCGCCGGGGAGCTGTTTTTT
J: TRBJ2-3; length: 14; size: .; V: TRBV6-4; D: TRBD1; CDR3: CASSPGTGADTQYF; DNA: TGTGCCAGCAGTCCCGGGACAGGGGCAGATACGCAGTATTTT
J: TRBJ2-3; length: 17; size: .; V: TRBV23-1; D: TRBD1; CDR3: CASSQIRPDRDTDTQYF; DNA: TGCGCCAGCAGTCAAATCCGCCCCGACAGGGACACAGATACGCAGTATTTT
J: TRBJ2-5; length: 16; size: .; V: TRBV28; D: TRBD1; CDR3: CASSRGLGQDGGTQYF; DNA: TGTGCCAGCAGTAGGGGGCTAGGACAGGATGGAGGGACCCAGTACTTC
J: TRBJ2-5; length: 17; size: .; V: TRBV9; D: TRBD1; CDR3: CASSVAGTGKDQETQYF; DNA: TGTGCCAGCAGCGTAGCAGGGACAGGGAAGGACCAAGAGACCCAGTACTTC
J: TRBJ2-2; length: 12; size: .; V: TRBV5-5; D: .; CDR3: CASSLEFEELFF; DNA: TGTGCCAGCAGCTTGGAATTCGAGGAGCTGTTTTTT
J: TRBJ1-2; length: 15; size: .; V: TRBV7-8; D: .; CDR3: CASSLNMGQGGGYTF; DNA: TGTGCCAGCAGCTTAAATATGGGGCAGGGAGGGGGCTACACCTTC
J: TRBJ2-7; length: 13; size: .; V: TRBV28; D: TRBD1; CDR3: CASSRTGGREQYF; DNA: TGTGCCAGCAGTCGGACAGGGGGACGCGAGCAGTACTTC
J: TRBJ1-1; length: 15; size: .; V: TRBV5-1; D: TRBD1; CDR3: CASSSGQGGYTEAFF; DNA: TGCGCCAGCAGCTCCGGACAGGGAGGGTACACTGAAGCTTTCTTT
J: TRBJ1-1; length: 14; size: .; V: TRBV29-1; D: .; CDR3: CSVVLRGRGLSAFF; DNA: TGCAGCGTTGTGTTAAGAGGGAGGGGATTATCAGCTTTCTTT
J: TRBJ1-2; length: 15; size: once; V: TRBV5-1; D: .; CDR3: CASSLDSTGILGYTF; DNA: TGCGCCAGCAGCTTGGACTCCACAGGCATTTTGGGCTACACCTTC
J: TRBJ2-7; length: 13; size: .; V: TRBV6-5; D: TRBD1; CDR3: CASDREIPSEQYF; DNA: TGTGCCAGTGACAGGGAGATCCCTTCGGAGCAGTACTTC
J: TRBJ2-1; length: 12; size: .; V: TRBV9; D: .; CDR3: CASSVREREQFF; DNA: TGTGCCAGCAGCGTAAGGGAACGTGAGCAGTTCTTC
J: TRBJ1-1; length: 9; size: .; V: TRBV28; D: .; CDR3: CATGTEAFF; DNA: TGTGCCACAGGGACTGAAGCTTTCTTT
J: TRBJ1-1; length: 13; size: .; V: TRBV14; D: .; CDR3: CASSQRSRGEAFF; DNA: TGTGCCAGCAGCCAAAGATCAAGGGGTGAAGCTTTCTTT
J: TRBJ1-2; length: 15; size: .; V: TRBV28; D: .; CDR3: CASSLLDGTRYGYTF; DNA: TGTGCCAGCAGTTTACTCGACGGTACCCGCTATGGCTACACCTTC
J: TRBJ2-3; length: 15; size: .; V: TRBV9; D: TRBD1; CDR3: CASSAGQGGTDTQYF; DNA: TGTGCCAGCAGCGCCGGACAGGGAGGCACAGATACGCAGTATTTT
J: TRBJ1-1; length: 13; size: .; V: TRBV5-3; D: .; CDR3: CASSWEGNTEAFF; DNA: TGTGCCAGCAGTTGGGAGGGGAACACTGAAGCTTTCTTT
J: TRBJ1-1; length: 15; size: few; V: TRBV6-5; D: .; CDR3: CASSYLDRVGTEAFF; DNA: TGTGCCAGCAGTTACTTGGACAGAGTAGGGACTGAAGCTTTCTTT
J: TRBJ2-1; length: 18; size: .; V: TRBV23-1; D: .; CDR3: CASSLQPGRTGATDEQFF; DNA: TGCGCCAGCAGTCTGCAACCAGGGCGCACGGGGGCTACTGATGAGCAGTTCTTC
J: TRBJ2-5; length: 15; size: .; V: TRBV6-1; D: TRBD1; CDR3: CASSVAAGGQETQYF; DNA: TGTGCCAGCAGTGTGGCGGCAGGGGGCCAAGAGACCCAGTACTTC
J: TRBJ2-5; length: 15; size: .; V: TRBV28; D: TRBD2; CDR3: CASSRAGTSGQTQYF; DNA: TGTGCCAGCAGCCGGGCAGGGACTAGCGGCCAGACCCAGTACTTC
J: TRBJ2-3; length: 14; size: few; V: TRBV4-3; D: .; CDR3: CASRFAASTDTQYF; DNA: TGCGCCAGCCGCTTTGCGGCAAGCACAGATACGCAGTATTTT
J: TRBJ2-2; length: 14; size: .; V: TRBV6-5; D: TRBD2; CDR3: CASSLAGRTGELFF; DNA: TGTGCCAGCAGTCTAGCGGGACGCACCGGGGAGCTGTTTTTT
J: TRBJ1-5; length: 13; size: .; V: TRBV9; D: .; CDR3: CASSPYSNQPQHF; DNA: TGTGCCAGCAGCCCGTATAGCAATCAGCCCCAGCATTTT
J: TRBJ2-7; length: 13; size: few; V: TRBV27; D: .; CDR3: CASGTGQSYEQYF; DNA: TGTGCCAGCGGTACCGGACAGTCCTACGAGCAGTACTTC
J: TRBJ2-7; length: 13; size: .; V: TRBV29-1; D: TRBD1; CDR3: CSVGQGSFYEQYF; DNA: TGCAGCGTGGGACAGGGCAGTTTCTACGAGCAGTACTTC
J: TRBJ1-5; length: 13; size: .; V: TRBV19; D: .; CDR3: CASRSGLSQPQHF; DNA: TGTGCCAGCAGATCAGGGTTAAGCCAGCCCCAGCATTTT
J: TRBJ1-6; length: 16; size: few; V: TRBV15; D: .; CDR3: CATSRDYGSYNSPLHF; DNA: TGTGCCACCAGCAGAGATTATGGTTCCTATAATTCACCCCTCCACTTT
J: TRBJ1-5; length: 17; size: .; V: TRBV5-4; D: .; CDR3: CASSLGSQIRFNQPQHF; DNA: TGTGCCAGCAGCTTGGGTAGCCAAATACGTTTCAATCAGCCCCAGCATTTT
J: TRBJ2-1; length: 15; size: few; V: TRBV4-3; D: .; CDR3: CASSQVYGSYNEQFF; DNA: TGCGCCAGCAGCCAAGTATACGGCTCCTACAATGAGCAGTTCTTC
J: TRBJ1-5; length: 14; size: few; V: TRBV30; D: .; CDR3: CAWGRSNSNQPQHF; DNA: TGTGCCTGGGGAAGAAGTAATAGCAATCAGCCCCAGCATTTT
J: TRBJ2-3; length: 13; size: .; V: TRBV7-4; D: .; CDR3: CASPGTFTDTQYF; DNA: TGTGCCAGCCCCGGGACATTCACAGATACGCAGTATTTT
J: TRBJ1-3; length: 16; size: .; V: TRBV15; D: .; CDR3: CATSRAIQTSGNTIYF; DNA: TGTGCCACCAGCAGAGCCATCCAAACGTCTGGAAACACCATATATTTT
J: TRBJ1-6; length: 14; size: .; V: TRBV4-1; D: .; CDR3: CASSQDFIFAPLHF; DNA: TGCGCCAGCAGCCAAGATTTTATTTTTGCACCCCTCCACTTT
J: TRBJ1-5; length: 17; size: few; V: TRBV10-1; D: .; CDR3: CASSESLGVRAGQPQHF; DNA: TGCGCCAGCAGTGAGTCTCTGGGTGTTAGGGCCGGTCAGCCCCAGCATTTT
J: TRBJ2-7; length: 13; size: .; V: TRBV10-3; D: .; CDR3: CAISEARPPEQYF; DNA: TGTGCCATCAGTGAAGCTCGCCCCCCCGAGCAGTACTTC
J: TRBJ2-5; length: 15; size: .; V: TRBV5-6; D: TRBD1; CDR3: CASSRGDRDGETQYF; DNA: TGTGCCAGCAGCAGGGGGGACAGGGACGGAGAGACCCAGTACTTC
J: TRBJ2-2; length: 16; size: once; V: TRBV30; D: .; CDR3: CAWREKGRGDTGELFF; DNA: TGTGCCTGGAGGGAGAAAGGGAGGGGGGACACCGGGGAGCTGTTTTTT
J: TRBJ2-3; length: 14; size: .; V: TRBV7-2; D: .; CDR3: CASSPAGRTDTQYF; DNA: TGTGCCAGCAGCCCCGCGGGACGCACAGATACGCAGTATTTT